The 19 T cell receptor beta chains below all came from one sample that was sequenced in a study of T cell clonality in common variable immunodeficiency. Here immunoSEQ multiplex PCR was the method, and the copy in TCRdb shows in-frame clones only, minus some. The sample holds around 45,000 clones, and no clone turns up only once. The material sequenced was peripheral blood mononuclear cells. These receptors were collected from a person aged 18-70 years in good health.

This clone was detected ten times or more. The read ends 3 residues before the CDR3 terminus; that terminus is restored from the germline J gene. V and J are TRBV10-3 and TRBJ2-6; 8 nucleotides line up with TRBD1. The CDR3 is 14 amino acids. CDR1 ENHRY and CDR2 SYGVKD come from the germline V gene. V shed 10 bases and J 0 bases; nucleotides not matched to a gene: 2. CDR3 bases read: TGTGCCACGACAGGGGTCTCTGGGGCCAACGTC. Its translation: CATTGVSGANV. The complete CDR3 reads CATTGVSGANVLTF.

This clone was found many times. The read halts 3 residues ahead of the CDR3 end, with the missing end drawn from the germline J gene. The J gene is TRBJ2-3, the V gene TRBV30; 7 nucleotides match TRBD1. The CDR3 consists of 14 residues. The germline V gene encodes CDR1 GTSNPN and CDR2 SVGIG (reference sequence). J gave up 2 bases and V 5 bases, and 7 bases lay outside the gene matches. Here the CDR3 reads CAWEPGQFTDTQYF. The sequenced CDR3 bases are TGTGCCTGGGAACCGGGACAGTTCACAGATACG.

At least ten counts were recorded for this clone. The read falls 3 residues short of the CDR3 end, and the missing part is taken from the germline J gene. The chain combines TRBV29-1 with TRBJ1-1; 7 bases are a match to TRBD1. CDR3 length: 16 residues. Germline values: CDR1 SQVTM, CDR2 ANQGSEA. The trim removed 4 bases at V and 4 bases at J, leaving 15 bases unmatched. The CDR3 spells CSVVGTGQRLVTEAFF. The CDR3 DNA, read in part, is TGCAGCGTTGTGGGTACGGGACAGCGTCTGGTCACTGAA.

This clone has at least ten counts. CDR3 sequence reads: CASREQGSSQPQHF. CDR3 DNA (partial): TGTGCCAGCAGGGAACAGGGGTCGAGTCAGCCC. The J gene is TRBJ1-5, the V gene TRBV6-1, with 7 positions matching TRBD1. The CDR3 end lies 3 residues beyond the end of the read and is filled in from the germline J gene. CDR3 length: 14 residues. Germline CDR1 reads MNHNS; CDR2 reads SASEGT. J was trimmed by 6 bases and V by 6 bases; bases with no gene match: 8.

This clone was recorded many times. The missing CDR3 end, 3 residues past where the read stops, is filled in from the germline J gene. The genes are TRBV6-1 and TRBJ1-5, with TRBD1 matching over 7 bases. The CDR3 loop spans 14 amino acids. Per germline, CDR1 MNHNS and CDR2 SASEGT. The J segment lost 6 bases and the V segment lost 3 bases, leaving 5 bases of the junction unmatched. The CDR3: CASSDRTGRQPQHF. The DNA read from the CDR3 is TGTGCCAGCAGTGACCGGACAGGACGTCAGCCC.

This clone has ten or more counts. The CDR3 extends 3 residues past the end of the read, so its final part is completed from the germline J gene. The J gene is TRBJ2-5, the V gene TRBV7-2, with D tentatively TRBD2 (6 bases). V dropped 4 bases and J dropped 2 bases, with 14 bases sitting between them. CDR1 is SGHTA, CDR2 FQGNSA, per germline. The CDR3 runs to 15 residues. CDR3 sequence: CASSYQGLSQETQYF. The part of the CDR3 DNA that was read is TGTGCCAGCAGCTACCAGGGACTTTCACAAGAGACC. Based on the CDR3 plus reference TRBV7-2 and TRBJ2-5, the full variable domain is GAGVSQSPSNKVTEKGKDVELRCDPISGHTALYWYRQSLGQGLEFLIYFQGNSAPDKSGLPSDRFSAERTGGSVSTLTIQRTQQEDSAVYLCASSYQGLSQETQYFGPGTRLLVL.

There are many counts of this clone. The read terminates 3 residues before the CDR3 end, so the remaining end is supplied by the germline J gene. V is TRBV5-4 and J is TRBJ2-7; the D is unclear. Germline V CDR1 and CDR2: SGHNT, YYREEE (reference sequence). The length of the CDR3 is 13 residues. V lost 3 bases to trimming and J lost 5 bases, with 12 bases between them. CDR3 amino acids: CASSSPPTNEQYF. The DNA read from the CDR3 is TGTGCCAGCAGCTCCCCCCCTACGAACGAG.

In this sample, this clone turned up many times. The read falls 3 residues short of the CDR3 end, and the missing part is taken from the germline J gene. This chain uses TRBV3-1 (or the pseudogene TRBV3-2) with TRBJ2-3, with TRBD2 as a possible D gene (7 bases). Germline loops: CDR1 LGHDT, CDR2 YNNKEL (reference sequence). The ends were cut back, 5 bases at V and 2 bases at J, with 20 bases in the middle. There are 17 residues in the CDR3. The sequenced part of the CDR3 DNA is TGTGCCAGCAGCAATACCTTTAGGCGGGGGCCCACAGATACG. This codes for CASSNTFRRGPTDT. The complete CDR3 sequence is CASSNTFRRGPTDTQYF.

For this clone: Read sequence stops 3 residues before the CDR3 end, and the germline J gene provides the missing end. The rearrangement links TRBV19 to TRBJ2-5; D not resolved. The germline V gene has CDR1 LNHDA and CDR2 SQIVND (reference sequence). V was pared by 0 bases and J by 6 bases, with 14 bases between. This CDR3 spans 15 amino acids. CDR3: CASSIDLSGYKTQYF. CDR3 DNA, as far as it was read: TGTGCCAGTAGTATAGATCTGTCGGGTTATAAGACC.

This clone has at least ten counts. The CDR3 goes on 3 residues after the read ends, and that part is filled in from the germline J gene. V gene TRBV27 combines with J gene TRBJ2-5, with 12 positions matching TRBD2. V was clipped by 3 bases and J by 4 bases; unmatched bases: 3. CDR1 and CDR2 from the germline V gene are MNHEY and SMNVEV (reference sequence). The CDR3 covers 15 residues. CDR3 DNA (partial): TGTGCCAGCAGTTTCCTAGCGGGGGGGGGAGAGACC. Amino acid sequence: CASSFLAGGGET. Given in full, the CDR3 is CASSFLAGGGETQYF.

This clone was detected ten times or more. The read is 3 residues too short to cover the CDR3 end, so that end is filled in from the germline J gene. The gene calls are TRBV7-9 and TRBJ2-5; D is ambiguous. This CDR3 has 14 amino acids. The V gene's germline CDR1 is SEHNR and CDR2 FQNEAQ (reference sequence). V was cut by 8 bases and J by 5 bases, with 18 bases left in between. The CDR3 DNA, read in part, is TGTGCCAGCGGAGCCAGGAGACGACGCGAGACC. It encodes CASGARRRRET. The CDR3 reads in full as CASGARRRRETQYF.

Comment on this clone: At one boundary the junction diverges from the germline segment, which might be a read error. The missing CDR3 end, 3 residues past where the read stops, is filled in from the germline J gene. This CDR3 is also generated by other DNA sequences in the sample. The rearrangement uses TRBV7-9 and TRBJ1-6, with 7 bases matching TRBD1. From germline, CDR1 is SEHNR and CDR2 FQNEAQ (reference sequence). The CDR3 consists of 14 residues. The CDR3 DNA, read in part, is TGTGCAAGCAGTCCCGGGACAGTTAATTCGCCC. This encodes CASSPGTVNSP. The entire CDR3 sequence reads CASSPGTVNSPLHF.

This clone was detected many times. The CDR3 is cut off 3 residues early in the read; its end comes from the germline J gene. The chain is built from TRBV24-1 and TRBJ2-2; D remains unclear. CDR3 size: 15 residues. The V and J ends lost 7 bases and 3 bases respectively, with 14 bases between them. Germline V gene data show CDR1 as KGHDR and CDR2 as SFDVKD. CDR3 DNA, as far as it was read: TGTGCCACCAGCCCCCCCGGGTTGGACACCGGGGAG. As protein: CATSPPGLDTGE. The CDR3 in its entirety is CATSPPGLDTGELFF.

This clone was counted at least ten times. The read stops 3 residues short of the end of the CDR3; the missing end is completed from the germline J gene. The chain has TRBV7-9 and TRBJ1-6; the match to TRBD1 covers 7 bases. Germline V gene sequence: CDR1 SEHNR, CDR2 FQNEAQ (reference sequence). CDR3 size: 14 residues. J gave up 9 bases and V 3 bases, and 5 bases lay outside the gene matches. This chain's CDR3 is CASSLTGRGSPLHF. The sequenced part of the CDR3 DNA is TGTGCCAGCAGCTTGACAGGGAGGGGTTCACCC. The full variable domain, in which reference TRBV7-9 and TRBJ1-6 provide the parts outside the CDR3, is DTGVSQNPRHKITKRGQNVTFRCDPISEHNRLYWYRQTLGQGPEFLTYFQNEAQLEKSRLLSDRFSAERPKGSFSTLEIQRTEQGDSAMYLCASSLTGRGSPLHFGNGTRLTVT.

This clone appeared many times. This CDR3 reads CASKGTEEAGELFF. The CDR3 DNA, read in part, is TGTGCTTCTAAGGGGACAGAGGAGGCCGGGGAG. The chain is built from TRBV30 and TRBJ2-2; 7 bases match TRBD1. From the germline J gene comes the end of the CDR3, since the read stops 3 residues before it. CDR3 length: 14 residues. The germline V gene encodes CDR1 GTSNPN and CDR2 SVGIG (reference sequence). Full variable domain (rest looked up from reference TRBV30 and TRBJ2-2): SQTIHQWPATLVQPVGSPLSLECTVEGTSNPNLYWYRQAAGRGLQLLFYSVGIGQISSEVPQNLSASRPQDRQFILSSKKLLLSDSGFYLCASKGTEEAGELFFGEGSRLTVL.

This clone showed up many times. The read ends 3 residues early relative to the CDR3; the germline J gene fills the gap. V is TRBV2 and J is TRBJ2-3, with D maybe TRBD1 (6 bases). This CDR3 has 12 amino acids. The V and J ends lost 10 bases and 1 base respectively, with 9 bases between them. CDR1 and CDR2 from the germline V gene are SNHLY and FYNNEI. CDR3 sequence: CATGQRTDTQYF. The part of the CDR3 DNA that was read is TGTGCCACAGGACAGCGCACAGATACG.

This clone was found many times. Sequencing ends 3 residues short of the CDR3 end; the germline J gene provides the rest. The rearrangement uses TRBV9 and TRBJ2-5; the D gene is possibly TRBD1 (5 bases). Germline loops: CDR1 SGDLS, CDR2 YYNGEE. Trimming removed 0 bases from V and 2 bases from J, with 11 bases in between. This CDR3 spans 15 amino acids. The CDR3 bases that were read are TGTGCCAGCAGCGTAGAGCCAGGGCGTCAAGAGACC. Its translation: CASSVEPGRQET. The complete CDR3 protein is CASSVEPGRQETQYF.

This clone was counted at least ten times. CDR3 DNA (partial): TGTGCCAGCAGGGCGGGGGACCGGGAGACC. It specifies CASRAGDRET. The CDR3, in full, reads CASRAGDRETQYF. The chain links TRBV7-3 to TRBJ2-5; 7 nucleotides agree with TRBD2. Read data end 3 residues before the CDR3 end; the end is taken from the germline J gene. The CDR3 spans 13 residues. Per the germline V gene, CDR1 is SGHTA and CDR2 is FQGTGA. The V segment lost 6 bases and the J segment 5 bases; nucleotides outside the gene matches: 6.

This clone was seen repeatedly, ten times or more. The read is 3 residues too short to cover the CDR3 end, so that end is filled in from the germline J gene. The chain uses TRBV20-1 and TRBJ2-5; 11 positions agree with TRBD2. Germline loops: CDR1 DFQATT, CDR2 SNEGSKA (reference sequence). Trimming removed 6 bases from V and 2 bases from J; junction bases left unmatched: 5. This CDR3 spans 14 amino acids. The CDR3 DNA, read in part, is TGCAGTGCGGGGACTAGCGGATCTCAAGAGACC. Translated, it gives CSAGTSGSQET. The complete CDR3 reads CSAGTSGSQETQYF.